This T cell receptor beta chain appears in the sequencing data of a study of blood T cells in healthy people across ages. V was trimmed by 5 bases and J by 0 bases, leaving 17 bases between them. CDR3 size: 17 residues. Germline lookup yields CDR1 KGHDR and CDR2 SFDVKD. Study conclusions and caveats: Using unsorted PBMCs precluded a conclusive naive versus antigen-experienced comparison. Naive CD4+ cells and diversity were both higher in long-lived donors than in aged donors. Older age coincided with a roughly linear decline in TCR beta diversity per million T cells.

Combining a sample-barcoded 5' primer with a J-beta primer mix, a second PCR ran for roughly 7 to 11 cycles. From the 5' RACE reads, TCRdb called clonotypes with MiXCR, one entry per CDR3 protein. The table has roughly 680,000 distinct CDR3 sequences, 52% seen once. A remark on this clonotype: Its antigen is not identified.

Sequencing used blood. The receptor was derived from an elderly woman in good health. V and J are TRBV24-1 and TRBJ2-3; maybe TRBD1 (6 bases). CDR3 residues: CATSGSPTGVSTDTQYF. CDR3 in DNA: TGTGCCACCAGTGGGTCCCCGACAGGAGTTAGCACAGATACGCAGTATTTT.